These T cell receptor beta chains were read from a single sample in a study of T cell responses to AZD1222 COVID-19 vaccine. Assay used: immunoSEQ multiplex PCR; TCRdb lists only in-frame clones, some missing. The table has 90,000 to 150,000 clones, 70% to 90% seen once. The sample consisted of peripheral blood, taken on day 0 of AZD1222 vaccination. These receptors were obtained from an adult in good health. Each CDR3 is given with its conserved first and last residue. Each record gives: V gene, J gene, D gene, clone size, CDR3 protein, CDR3 DNA. A D gene is named only where the DNA matches it firmly. Where a row states a size, it is once, few, many or the class of an expanded clone; other rows omit it.

TRBV28	TRBJ1-4	TRBD1	NA	CASSLSYRGREEKLFF	TGTGCCAGCAGTTTATCCTACAGGGGGCGCGAGGAAAAACTGTTTTTT
TRBV24-1	TRBJ2-1	TRBD1	NA	CATGTGSYNEQFF	TGTGCCACCGGGACAGGGTCATACAATGAGCAGTTCTTC
TRBV6-5	TRBJ2-1	TRBD1	NA	CASSDRSGSYNEQFF	TGTGCCAGCTCGGACAGGTCTGGCTCCTACAATGAGCAGTTCTTC
TRBV27	TRBJ1-2	NA	NA	CASSPRQGSGYTF	TGTGCCAGCTCCCCGAGGCAGGGGAGCGGCTACACCTTC
TRBV13	TRBJ2-1	TRBD2	NA	CASSLPSGGAYNEQFF	TGTGCCAGCAGCTTACCAAGCGGGGGGGCCTACAATGAGCAGTTCTTC
TRBV27	TRBJ2-1	NA	NA	CASSLGGSYNEQFF	TGTGCCAGCTCGTTAGGGGGCTCCTACAATGAGCAGTTCTTC
TRBV9	TRBJ2-5	NA	once	CASSPRSAETQYF	TGTGCCAGCAGCCCTCGCTCCGCAGAGACCCAGTACTTC
TRBV3-1/TRBV3-2	TRBJ1-1	NA	NA	CASSQLENTEAFF	TGTGCCAGCAGCCAACTGGAGAACACTGAAGCTTTCTTT
TRBV30	TRBJ1-3	NA	NA	CAWSGQLSGNTIYF	TGTGCCTGGAGTGGTCAGCTCTCTGGAAACACCATATATTTT
TRBV30	TRBJ1-2	NA	NA	CAWSVGANYGYTF	TGTGCCTGGAGTGTGGGGGCTAACTATGGCTACACCTTC
TRBV28	TRBJ1-5	NA	NA	CASSSQARNQPQHF	TGTGCCAGCAGTTCCCAGGCCAGAAATCAGCCCCAGCATTTT
TRBV29-1	TRBJ2-2	NA	NA	CSVEGWGGELFF	TGCAGCGTCGAGGGGTGGGGCGGGGAGCTGTTTTTT
TRBV12-3/TRBV12-4	TRBJ2-5	TRBD1	NA	CATRQGARETQYF	TGTGCCACTAGACAGGGGGCGAGGGAGACCCAGTACTTC
TRBV19	TRBJ1-1	TRBD1	NA	CASSTETGEGFAEAFF	TGTGCCAGTAGTACCGAGACAGGGGAGGGTTTCGCTGAAGCTTTCTTT
TRBV3-1/TRBV3-2	TRBJ1-5	NA	NA	CASSQATNNQPQHF	TGTGCCAGCAGCCAAGCGACCAACAATCAGCCCCAGCATTTT
TRBV11-1	TRBJ2-7	NA	NA	CASSSMTASNEQYF	TGTGCCAGCAGCTCCATGACAGCCTCCAACGAGCAGTACTTC
TRBV27	TRBJ1-2	NA	NA	CASTEYGYTF	TGTGCCAGCACCGAGTATGGCTACACCTTC
TRBV27	TRBJ2-1	NA	NA	CASSLLNEQFF	TGTGCCAGCAGTTTGCTCAATGAGCAGTTCTTC
TRBV2	TRBJ2-7	TRBD1	NA	CARKGGQGTYEQYF	TGTGCCAGGAAGGGGGGACAGGGGACCTACGAGCAGTACTTC
TRBV5-1	TRBJ1-1	NA	NA	CASSLAGGDTEAFF	TGCGCCAGCAGCTTGGCGGGTGGTGACACTGAAGCTTTCTTT
TRBV7-6	TRBJ2-3	TRBD2	NA	CASSLRASGTRGATDTQYF	TGTGCCAGCAGCTTAAGGGCTAGCGGGACCCGGGGAGCCACAGATACGCAGTATTTT
TRBV5-4	TRBJ2-3	NA	NA	CASTPKDSTDTQYF	TGTGCCAGCACCCCGAAGGACTCCACAGATACGCAGTATTTT
TRBV21-1	TRBJ1-1	NA	NA	CASSKGQETNTEAFF	TGTGCCAGCAGCAAAGGTCAGGAGACGAACACTGAAGCTTTCTTT
TRBV19	TRBJ1-5	NA	NA	CASSQGYSNQPQHF	TGTGCCAGTAGTCAGGGGTATAGCAATCAGCCCCAGCATTTT
TRBV18	TRBJ1-6	NA	NA	CASSPNEGGNSPLHF	TGTGCCAGCTCACCAAACGAGGGGGGGAATTCACCCCTCCACTTT
TRBV30	TRBJ2-1	NA	once	CAWSSPRPEQFF	TGTGCCTGGAGTTCCCCGCGACCTGAGCAGTTCTTC
TRBV5-1	TRBJ1-1	NA	NA	CASSQTTVENTEAFF	TGCGCCAGCAGCCAAACCACAGTCGAGAACACTGAAGCTTTCTTT
TRBV2	TRBJ2-7	NA	NA	CASNWANLGGRAYEQYF	TGTGCCAGCAATTGGGCCAACTTGGGCGGCCGGGCCTACGAGCAGTACTTC
TRBV10-3	TRBJ2-4	NA	once	CAISDPGLAKNIQYF	TGTGCCATCAGTGACCCGGGACTAGCCAAAAACATTCAGTACTTC
TRBV9	TRBJ1-2	TRBD1	NA	CASSATGGYGYTF	TGTGCCAGCAGCGCGACAGGGGGCTATGGCTACACCTTC
TRBV15	TRBJ2-1	TRBD1	NA	CATSSRTGGLSYNEQFF	TGTGCCACCAGCAGCCGGACAGGGGGATTATCCTACAATGAGCAGTTCTTC
TRBV28	TRBJ1-1	NA	NA	CASQGFRNTEAFF	TGTGCCAGTCAGGGTTTTAGGAACACTGAAGCTTTCTTT
TRBV9	TRBJ2-7	TRBD1	once	CASSPRIGGIDEQYF	TGTGCCAGCAGCCCCCGTATAGGGGGCATCGACGAGCAGTACTTC
TRBV30	TRBJ1-4	NA	once	CAWSDSSNEKLFF	TGTGCCTGGTCCGACAGTTCTAATGAAAAACTGTTTTTT
TRBV7-2	TRBJ2-7	NA	NA	CASSWGPPAYEQYF	TGTGCCAGCAGCTGGGGACCCCCCGCCTACGAGCAGTACTTC
TRBV10-3	TRBJ1-1	TRBD1	NA	CAISRSGTGESAEAFF	TGTGCCATCAGTCGGTCCGGGACAGGGGAGAGCGCTGAAGCTTTCTTT
TRBV9	TRBJ1-6	NA	few	CASSVEQGRNSPLHF	TGTGCCAGCAGCGTAGAGCAGGGGAGGAATTCACCCCTCCACTTT
TRBV5-4	TRBJ1-4	NA	NA	CASSLGTYGEKLFF	TGTGCCAGCAGCTTAGGGACCTACGGTGAAAAACTGTTTTTT
TRBV18	TRBJ2-5	TRBD2	NA	CASSLAGVGETQYF	TGTGCCAGCTCACTAGCGGGAGTTGGAGAGACCCAGTACTTC
TRBV11-2	TRBJ2-2	NA	once	CASSLANTGELFF	TGTGCCAGCAGCTTAGCGAACACCGGGGAGCTGTTTTTT
TRBV7-6	TRBJ2-1	NA	once	CASSSRAGNYEQFF	TGTGCCAGCAGCTCACGGGCAGGAAACTATGAGCAGTTCTTC